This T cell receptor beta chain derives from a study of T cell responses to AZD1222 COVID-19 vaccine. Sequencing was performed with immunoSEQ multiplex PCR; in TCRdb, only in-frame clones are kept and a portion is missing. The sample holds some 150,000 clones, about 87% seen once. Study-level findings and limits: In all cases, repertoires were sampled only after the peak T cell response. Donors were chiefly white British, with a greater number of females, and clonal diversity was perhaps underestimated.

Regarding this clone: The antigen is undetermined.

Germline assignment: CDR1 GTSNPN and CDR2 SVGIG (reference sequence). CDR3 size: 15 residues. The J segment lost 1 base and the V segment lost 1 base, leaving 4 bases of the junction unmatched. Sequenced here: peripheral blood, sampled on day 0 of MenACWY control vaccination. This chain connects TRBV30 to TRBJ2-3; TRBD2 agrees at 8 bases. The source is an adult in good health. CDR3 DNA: TGTGCCTGGAGTGGAGCGGGGGCGGGCACAGATACGCAGTATTTT. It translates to CAWSGAGAGTDTQYF.